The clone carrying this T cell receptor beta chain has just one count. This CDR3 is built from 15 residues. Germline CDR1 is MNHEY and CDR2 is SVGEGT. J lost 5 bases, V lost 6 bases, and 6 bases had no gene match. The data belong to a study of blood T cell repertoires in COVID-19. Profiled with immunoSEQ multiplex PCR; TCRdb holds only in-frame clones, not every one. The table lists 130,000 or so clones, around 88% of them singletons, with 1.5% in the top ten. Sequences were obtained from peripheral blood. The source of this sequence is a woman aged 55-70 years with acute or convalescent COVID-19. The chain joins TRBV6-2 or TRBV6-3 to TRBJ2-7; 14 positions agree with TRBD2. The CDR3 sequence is CASSRTSGGPHEQYF. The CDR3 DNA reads TGTGCCAGCAGCCGGACTAGCGGGGGGCCCCACGAGCAGTACTTC.